This T cell receptor beta chain came from a study of T-cell memory formation after mild COVID-19. Study at large: Largely, TCR clusters stayed within a single donor. Study-wide points: Pre-infection memory held some responding clones, suggesting pre-existing cross-reactive T cells responded. The study found contracting CD4+ clones mainly in CM and EM and contracting CD8+ clones in EMRA.

TCRalpha and TCRbeta libraries used 5'RACE with constant-segment primers and UMIs. Via MiXCR, TCRdb re-called the 5' RACE reads, giving one row per CDR3 protein. Here the sample spans roughly 480,000 distinct CDR3 sequences, nearly 25% being singletons. Germline-derived CDR1 and CDR2 are LNHDA and SQIVND (reference sequence). The germline V and J ends were trimmed by 9 bases and 8 bases, with 17 bases remaining between them. The length of the CDR3 is 13 residues. Note on this clonotype: Its target is not known.

The V gene is TRBV19, the J gene TRBJ2-1, with TRBD1 as a possible D gene (7 bases). The sequence was collected from an adult woman who had mild COVID-19 (a few samples of this study predate the infection). Cell type and time point are not known. The sequenced sample consisted of PBMCs or a T cell subset sorted from them (not recorded which). Here the CDR3 DNA reads TGTGCCAGCTCGCTCCAGGGGGGTCATGAGCAGTTCTTC. Its protein is CASSLQGGHEQFF.